This T cell receptor beta chain was sequenced in a study of T cell clones after liver transplantation. The overall study: Three of eight recipients were HCV-positive; others had non-autoimmune, non-viral indications. Samples came pre-transplant, pre-randomization before withdrawal, and post-randomization after withdrawal ended. Study-level results: The donor-reactive repertoire was only partly measurable in two subjects, lacking donor cells. Post-transplant, graft-donor-reactive CD4 TCRbeta sequences in blood dropped significantly in most of the 8 subjects.

This clone appeared a few times. Its antigen is not known. V was trimmed by 3 bases and J by 4 bases, leaving 12 bases between them. In germline, CDR1 is SGHRS, CDR2 YFSETQ. The CDR3 is 14 residues long. Profiling relied on immunoSEQ multiplex PCR, and the TCRdb table lists in-frame clones only, not all of them. This table has roughly 57,000 clones, about 64% appearing once. The material was CD4+ T cells from blood, obtained before liver transplant. The origin of this receptor is a human donor who received a liver transplant. The J gene is TRBJ2-3, the V gene TRBV5-1; D might be TRBD1 (6 bases). The DNA of the CDR3 is TGCGCCAGCAGCTCAGGACAGCTCCCAGATACGCAGTATTTT. Translated: CASSSGQLPDTQYF.